The clone carrying this T cell receptor beta chain was seen at least ten times. As yet, its antigen is unknown. This specimen belongs to a study of regulatory T cells in long-lasting Graves disease. Whole-study context: New Graves' disease cases had less than 3 months of antithyroid drugs. Whole-study results and caveats: Among samples with persistent disease, TRBV28, TRBJ1-2 and TRBJ2-5 were favored. Accuracy was possibly reduced by small sample size.

Indicated time point: newly diagnosed GD, antithyroid drugs for less than 3 months. PBMC-extracted RNA yielded the TCR library. Patients were enrolled at an endocrinology department in Xi'an, China. Germline values: CDR1 DFQATT, CDR2 SNEGSKA (reference sequence). The germline V and J ends were trimmed by 6 bases and 7 bases, with 6 bases remaining between them. The CDR3 is 9 amino acids. Through Arm-PCR of CDR3 regions and iRepertoire HTBI primers, TCR beta libraries were built. MiXCR was run by TCRdb on the multiplex PCR reads, yielding one entry per CDR3 protein. This sample carries approximately 300,000 distinct CDR3 sequences, 18% of them seen once, and the ten largest clones take roughly 40%.

The receptor was derived from a female donor with Graves disease. The chain employs TRBV20-1 and TRBJ1-2; no reliable D call. The sample here was peripheral blood mononuclear cells (PBMCs), taken at new diagnosis, from a patient treated with antithyroid drugs. CDR3 region: CSAAAGYTF. The CDR3 coding sequence is TGCAGTGCCGCAGCTGGCTACACCTTC.